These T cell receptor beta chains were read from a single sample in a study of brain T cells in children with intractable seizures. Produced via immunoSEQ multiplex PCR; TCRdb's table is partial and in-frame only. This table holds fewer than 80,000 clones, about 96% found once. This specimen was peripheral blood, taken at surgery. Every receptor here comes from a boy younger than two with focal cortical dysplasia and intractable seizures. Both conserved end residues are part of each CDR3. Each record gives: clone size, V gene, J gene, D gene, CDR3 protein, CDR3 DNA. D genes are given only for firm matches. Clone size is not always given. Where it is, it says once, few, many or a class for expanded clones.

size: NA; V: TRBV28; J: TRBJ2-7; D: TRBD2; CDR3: CASMQTSGRAWYF; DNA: TGTGCCAGCATGCAGACTAGCGGGAGGGCCTGGTACTTC
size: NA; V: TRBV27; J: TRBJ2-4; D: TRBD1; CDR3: CASSPYAGGSAKNIQYF; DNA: TGTGCCAGCAGTCCCTATGCAGGGGGCTCAGCCAAAAACATTCAGTACTTC
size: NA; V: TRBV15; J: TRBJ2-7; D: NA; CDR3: CATSREGGGVGYEQYF; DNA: TGTGCCACCAGCAGAGAGGGTGGCGGGGTGGGGTACGAGCAGTACTTC
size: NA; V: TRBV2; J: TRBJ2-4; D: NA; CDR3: CASSGSLGGSKNIQYF; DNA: TGTGCCAGCAGTGGATCTCTGGGGGGTAGCAAAAACATTCAGTACTTC
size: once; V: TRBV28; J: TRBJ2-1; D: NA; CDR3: CASSSDSVLSYNEQFF; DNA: TGTGCCAGCAGTTCCGACAGTGTGCTCTCCTACAATGAGCAGTTCTTC
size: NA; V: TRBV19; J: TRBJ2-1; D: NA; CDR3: CASSARWDEQFF; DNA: TGTGCCAGTAGTGCAAGGTGGGATGAGCAGTTCTTC
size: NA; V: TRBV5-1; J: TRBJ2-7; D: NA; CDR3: CASSLGPTSYEQYF; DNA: TGCGCCAGCAGCTTGGGCCCGACCTCCTACGAGCAGTACTTC
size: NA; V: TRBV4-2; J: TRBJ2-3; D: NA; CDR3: CASSQDRDHPNTDTQYF; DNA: TGTGCCAGCAGCCAGGACCGGGACCACCCGAACACAGATACGCAGTATTTT
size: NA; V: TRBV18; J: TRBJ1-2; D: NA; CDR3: CASSPSGGQGGDYGYTF; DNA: TGTGCCAGCTCACCAAGTGGGGGCCAGGGCGGTGACTATGGCTACACCTTC
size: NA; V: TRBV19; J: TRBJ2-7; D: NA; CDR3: CASRHSGEAYEQYF; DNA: TGTGCCAGCCGGCATTCGGGAGAAGCCTACGAGCAGTACTTC
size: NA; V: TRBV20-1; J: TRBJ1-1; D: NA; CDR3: CSARRASEAFF; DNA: TGCAGTGCTAGGAGGGCCAGTGAAGCTTTCTTT
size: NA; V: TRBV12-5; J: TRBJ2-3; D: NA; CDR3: CASFVYGDTQYF; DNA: TGTGCTAGTTTCGTTTATGGGGATACGCAGTATTTT
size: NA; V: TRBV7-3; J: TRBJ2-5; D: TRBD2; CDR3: CASSSGLAGGSGGQETQYF; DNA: TGTGCCAGCAGCTCCGGACTAGCGGGAGGGTCGGGAGGGCAAGAGACCCAGTACTTC
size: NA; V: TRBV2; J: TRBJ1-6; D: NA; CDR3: CASSLDADNSPLHF; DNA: TGTGCCAGCAGTTTGGACGCGGATAATTCACCCCTCCACTTT
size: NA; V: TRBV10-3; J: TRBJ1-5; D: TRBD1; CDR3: CAISSRDRGDQPQHF; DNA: TGTGCCATCAGCTCCCGGGACAGGGGTGATCAGCCCCAGCATTTT
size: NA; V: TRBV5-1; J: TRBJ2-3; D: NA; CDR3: CASSRYGTPTDTQYF; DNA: TGCGCCAGCAGCAGATACGGGACTCCTACAGATACGCAGTATTTT
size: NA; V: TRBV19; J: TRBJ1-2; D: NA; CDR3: CASLPLQGFGGYTF; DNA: TGTGCCAGTCTCCCTCTACAGGGCTTCGGTGGCTACACCTTC
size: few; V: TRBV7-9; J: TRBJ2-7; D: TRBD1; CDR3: CASSSGQGVSYEQYF; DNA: TGTGCCAGCAGCTCTGGACAGGGAGTGAGCTACGAGCAGTACTTC
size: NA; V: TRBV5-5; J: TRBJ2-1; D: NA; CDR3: CASSLGSYNEQFF; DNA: TGTGCCAGCAGCTTGGGCAGCTACAATGAGCAGTTCTTC
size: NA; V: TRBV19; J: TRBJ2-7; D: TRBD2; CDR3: CASSMGAGGPKYEQYF; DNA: TGTGCCAGTAGTATGGGAGCGGGAGGGCCAAAGTACGAGCAGTACTTC
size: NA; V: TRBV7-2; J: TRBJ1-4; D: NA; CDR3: CASSLRSLEKLFF; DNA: TGTGCCAGCAGCTTGCGCTCGTTGGAAAAACTGTTTTTT
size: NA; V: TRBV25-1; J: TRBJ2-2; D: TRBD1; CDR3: CASRGQGGTGELFF; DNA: TGTGCCAGCAGGGGACAGGGCGGCACCGGGGAGCTGTTTTTT
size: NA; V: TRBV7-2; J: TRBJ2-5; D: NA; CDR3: CASSLDLGGETQYF; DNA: TGTGCCAGCAGCTTAGATTTGGGTGGAGAGACCCAGTACTTC
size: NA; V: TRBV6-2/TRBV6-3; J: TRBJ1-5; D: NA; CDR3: CASSYSLGYNQPQHF; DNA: TGTGCCAGCAGTTACAGTTTGGGATACAATCAGCCCCAGCATTTT
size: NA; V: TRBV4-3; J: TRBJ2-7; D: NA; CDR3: CASSQVHGGSYEQYF; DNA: TGCGCCAGCAGCCAAGTCCATGGGGGCTCCTACGAGCAGTACTTC
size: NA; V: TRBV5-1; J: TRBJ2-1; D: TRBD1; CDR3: CASSLGQGFHEQFF; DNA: TGCGCCAGCAGCTTGGGACAGGGGTTCCATGAGCAGTTCTTC
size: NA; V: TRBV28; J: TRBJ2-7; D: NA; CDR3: CASSFRTDRYEQYF; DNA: TGTGCCAGCAGTTTTCGCACGGACCGGTACGAGCAGTACTTC
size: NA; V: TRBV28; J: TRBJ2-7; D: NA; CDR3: CASSSRGQFGHEQYF; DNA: TGTGCCAGCAGTTCCCGCGGTCAGTTCGGCCACGAGCAGTACTTC
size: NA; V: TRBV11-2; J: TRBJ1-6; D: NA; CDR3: CASSLGPRIPTNSPLHF; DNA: TGTGCCAGCAGCTTAGGCCCCAGAATACCAACTAATTCACCCCTCCACTTT
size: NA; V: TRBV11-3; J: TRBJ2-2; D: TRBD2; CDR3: CASSLIAGGHTGELFF; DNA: TGTGCCAGCAGCTTAATAGCGGGGGGGCACACCGGGGAGCTGTTTTTT
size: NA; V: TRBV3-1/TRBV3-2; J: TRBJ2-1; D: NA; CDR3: CASSQVHNEQFF; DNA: TGTGCCAGCAGCCAAGTACATAATGAGCAGTTCTTC
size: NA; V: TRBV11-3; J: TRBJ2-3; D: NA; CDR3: CASSLGPTDTQYF; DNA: TGTGCCAGCAGCTTAGGGCCCACAGATACGCAGTATTTT
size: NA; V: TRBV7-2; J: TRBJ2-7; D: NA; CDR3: CASSSVRPSGEQYF; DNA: TGTGCCAGCAGCTCGGTACGTCCCTCGGGGGAGCAGTACTTC
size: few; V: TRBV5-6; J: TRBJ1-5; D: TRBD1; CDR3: CASSLAGQGSRQPQHF; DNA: TGTGCCAGCAGCTTGGCGGGACAGGGATCGAGGCAGCCCCAGCATTTT
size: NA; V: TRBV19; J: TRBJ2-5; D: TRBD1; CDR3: CASSAGQGYQETQYF; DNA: TGTGCCAGTAGCGCCGGACAGGGATACCAAGAGACCCAGTACTTC
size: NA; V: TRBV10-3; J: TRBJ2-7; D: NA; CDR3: CAIRDRTYEQYF; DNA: TGTGCCATCAGAGACCGAACCTACGAGCAGTACTTC
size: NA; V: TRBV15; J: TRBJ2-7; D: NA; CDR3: CATSRGSLEQYF; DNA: TGTGCCACCAGCAGGGGATCCCTCGAGCAGTACTTC
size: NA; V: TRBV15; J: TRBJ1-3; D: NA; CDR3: CATSRDIFARSGNTIYF; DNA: TGTGCCACCAGCAGAGACATTTTTGCTCGCTCTGGAAACACCATATATTTT
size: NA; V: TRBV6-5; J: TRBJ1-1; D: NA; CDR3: CASSVQVGTEAFF; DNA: TGTGCCAGCAGCGTACAGGTTGGTACTGAAGCTTTCTTT
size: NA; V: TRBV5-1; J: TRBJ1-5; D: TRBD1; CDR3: CASSIPLRTGVRSNQPQHF; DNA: TGCGCCAGCAGCATACCTTTGCGGACAGGGGTCAGGAGCAATCAGCCCCAGCATTTT
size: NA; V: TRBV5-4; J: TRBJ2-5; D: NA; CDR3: CASTSETQYF; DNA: TGTGCCAGCACGTCGGAGACCCAGTACTTC
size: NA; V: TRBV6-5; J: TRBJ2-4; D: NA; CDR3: CASTLGVNIQYF; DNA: TGTGCCAGCACCCTAGGGGTGAACATTCAGTACTTC
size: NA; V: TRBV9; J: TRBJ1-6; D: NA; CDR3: CASSGGVLGSNSPLHF; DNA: TGTGCCAGCAGCGGGGGGGTCCTGGGCAGCAATTCACCCCTCCACTTT
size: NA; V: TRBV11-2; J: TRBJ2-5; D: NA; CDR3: CASSPITGGSETQYF; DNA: TGTGCCAGCAGCCCCATTACGGGGGGCAGTGAGACCCAGTACTTC
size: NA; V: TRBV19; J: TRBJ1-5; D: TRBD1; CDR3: CASQGAQGNQPQHF; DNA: TGTGCCAGCCAGGGGGCACAGGGCAATCAGCCCCAGCATTTT
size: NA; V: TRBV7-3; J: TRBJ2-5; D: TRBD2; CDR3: CASSSPGLAIVYQETQYF; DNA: TGTGCCAGCAGCTCTCCGGGACTAGCGATAGTGTACCAAGAGACCCAGTACTTC
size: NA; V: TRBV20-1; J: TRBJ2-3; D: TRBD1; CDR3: CSASKGGQGTDTQYF; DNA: TGCAGTGCTAGTAAGGGGGGACAGGGCACAGATACGCAGTATTTT
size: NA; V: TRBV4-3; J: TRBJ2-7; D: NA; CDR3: CASSQDWRDEQYF; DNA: TGCGCCAGCAGCCAAGATTGGAGAGACGAGCAGTACTTC
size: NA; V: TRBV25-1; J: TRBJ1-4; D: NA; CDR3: CASSDRGRANEKLFF; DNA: TGTGCCAGCAGTGACAGGGGCAGGGCTAATGAAAAACTGTTTTTT
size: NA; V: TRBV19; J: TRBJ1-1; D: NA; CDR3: CASSIKGDTEAFF; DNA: TGTGCCAGTAGTATAAAAGGGGACACTGAAGCTTTCTTT
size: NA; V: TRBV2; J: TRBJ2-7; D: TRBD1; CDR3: CASSERAGRGPYEQYF; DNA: TGTGCCAGCAGTGAAAGGGCGGGCAGGGGGCCCTACGAGCAGTACTTC
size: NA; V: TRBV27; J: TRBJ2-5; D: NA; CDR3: CASAKLERGRETQYF; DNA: TGTGCCAGCGCCAAGTTGGAGAGGGGTCGGGAGACCCAGTACTTC
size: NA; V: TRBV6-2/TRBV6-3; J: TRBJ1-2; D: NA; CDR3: CASSYGGNGYTF; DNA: TGTGCCAGCAGTTATGGGGGAAACGGCTACACCTTC
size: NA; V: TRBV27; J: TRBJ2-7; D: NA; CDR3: CASSSVGQALGSQYF; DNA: TGTGCCAGCAGTTCCGTTGGGCAGGCCCTTGGTTCGCAGTACTTC
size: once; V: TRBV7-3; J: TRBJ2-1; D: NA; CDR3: CASSLGGTIYNEQFF; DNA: TGTGCCAGCAGCTTAGGGGGGACAATCTACAATGAGCAGTTCTTC